Presented here are 4 T cell receptor beta chains from one specimen sequenced in a study of cytomegalovirus exposure and HLA in healthy donors. The repertoire was sequenced with immunoSEQ multiplex PCR; TCRdb's copy has only in-frame clones and lacks some. The table shows 65,000 to 90,000 clones, with 85% to 90% occurring only once. The sequencing input was PBMCs. The receptors here all came from a young woman in good health and CMV-seropositive.

The chain links TRBV15 to TRBJ1-5; the D gene is possibly TRBD1 (6 bases). Germline V CDR1 and CDR2: LNHNV, YYDKDF (reference sequence). The CDR3 length is 17 residues. Trimming pared 0 bases from V and 2 bases from J, leaving 14 bases between. The CDR3 reads CATSRDLRGVGNQPQHF. The DNA for the CDR3 is TGTGCCACCAGCAGAGACCTCAGGGGCGTCGGCAATCAGCCCCAGCATTTT.

V is TRBV4-1 and J is TRBJ2-3, with TRBD2 identical over 13 bases. Germline V gene lookup returns CDR1 MGHRA and CDR2 YSYEKL. Unmatched junction bases numbered 3, after V lost 4 bases and J lost 2 bases. The CDR3 sequence is 16 residues long. CDR3 sequence: CASSLGLAGYTDTQYF. In nucleotides, the CDR3 is TGCGCCAGCAGCCTGGGACTAGCGGGGTACACAGATACGCAGTATTTT.

This clone has a single count. This chain links TRBV9 with TRBJ2-1; TRBD2 is a possible D gene (6 bases). This CDR3 is built from 16 residues. Trimming shortened V by 0 bases and J by 9 bases, and 19 bases separated the two germline ends. Per the germline V gene, CDR1 is SGDLS and CDR2 is YYNGEE. The CDR3 protein is CASSVGVGGGAGEQFF. The CDR3 nucleotides read TGTGCCAGCAGCGTAGGGGTTGGGGGAGGAGCGGGTGAGCAGTTCTTC.

In its sample, this clone was seen a few times. The V gene is TRBV7-2, the J gene TRBJ1-3; D not resolved. V gave up 4 bases and J gave up 2 bases, with 9 bases separating them. From germline, CDR1 is SGHTA and CDR2 FQGNSA. CDR3 size: 14 residues. The CDR3 here is CASSSGFAGNTIYF. CDR3 DNA: TGTGCCAGCAGCTCGGGATTTGCTGGAAACACCATATATTTT.